Listed below are T cell receptor beta chains from one sample, sequenced in a study of T-cell memory formation after mild COVID-19. TCRdb processed the 5' RACE reads anew with MiXCR; each CDR3 protein has one entry. Of about 470,000 distinct CDR3 sequences in the sample, roughly 20% were seen once. Sequencing was performed on PBMCs or a T cell subset sorted from them (not recorded which). The receptors derive from an adult woman who had mild COVID-19 (a few samples of this study predate the infection). Cell type and time point are not known. Each CDR3 is given with its conserved first and last residue. The D gene is left open where the match is weak. The size entry is marked missing in some rows and otherwise reads once, few, many or a size class.

V gene,J gene,D gene,clone size,CDR3 DNA,CDR3 protein
TRBV20-1,TRBJ2-2,TRBD2,-,TGCAGTGCTAGAGATGCCAAGCGGGGTAACACCGGGGAGCTGTTTTTT,CSARDAKRGNTGELFF
TRBV27,TRBJ2-4,-,-,TGTGCCAGCAGTTTAGGCCCGGCGCCATTCGAAAACATTCAGTACTTC,CASSLGPAPFENIQYF
TRBV7-9,TRBJ2-2,-,many,TGTGCCAGCAGCTCGGACTCGAACACCGGGGAGCTGTTTTTT,CASSSDSNTGELFF
TRBV5-1,TRBJ2-2,-,few,TGCGCCAGCAGCTCGGGGCGTACTTACACCGGGGAGCTGTTTTTT,CASSSGRTYTGELFF
TRBV7-9,TRBJ2-1,-,-,TGTGCCAGCAGCTTAAGCGCCGTAGGGAATGAGCAGTTCTTC,CASSLSAVGNEQFF
TRBV9,TRBJ2-7,TRBD2,few,TGTGCCAGCAGCGCAGGACTAGCGGGAAGGGGCGAGCAGTACTTC,CASSAGLAGRGEQYF
TRBV5-1,TRBJ2-2,-,few,TGCGCCAGCAGCCCTATTGCAGACACCGGGGAGCTGTTTTTT,CASSPIADTGELFF
TRBV7-2,TRBJ1-1,-,-,TGTGCCAGCAGCTTAGGGTGGTTGGCGGAAGCTTTCTTT,CASSLGWLAEAFF
TRBV12-3/TRBV12-4,TRBJ2-7,-,many,TGTGCCAGCAGTTCCGGGTCTCCCAAGTCATGGGGTTCCTACGAGCAGTACTTC,CASSSGSPKSWGSYEQYF
TRBV20-1,TRBJ1-1,-,few,TGCAGTGCTAGAACGACAATCTCGAACACTGAAGCTTTCTTT,CSARTTISNTEAFF
TRBV11-2,TRBJ2-1,-,few,TGTGCCAGCAGCGAGGCAGGGCGGAACAATGAGCAGTTCTTC,CASSEAGRNNEQFF
TRBV20-1,TRBJ1-5,-,few,TGCAGTGCTAGAGGGCCAGGGTACAATCAGCCCCAGCATTTT,CSARGPGYNQPQHF
TRBV29-1,TRBJ2-3,-,few,TGCAGCGTTCACGGAGCTGTACAAGGCGCAGATACGCAGTATTTT,CSVHGAVQGADTQYF
TRBV19,TRBJ2-5,-,few,TGTGCCAGTAGTACCGCCACGCCGTTTCAAGAGACCCAGTACTTC,CASSTATPFQETQYF
TRBV23-1,TRBJ1-1,-,few,TGCGCCAGCAGTCAAGGTAGAAGCTCGAGGACTGAAGCTTTCTTT,CASSQGRSSRTEAFF
TRBV7-8,TRBJ2-1,TRBD2,-,TGTGCCAGCAAACGACTAGCCAATGAGCAGTTCTTC,CASKRLANEQFF
TRBV11-3,TRBJ2-7,-,-,TGTGCCAGCAGCTTAGGGCGCAGCAGTACCTACGAGCAGTACTTC,CASSLGRSSTYEQYF
TRBV19,TRBJ2-1,-,-,TGTGCCAGTACCGAGGAGTTTTGGGCTGACAATGAGCAGTTCTTC,CASTEEFWADNEQFF
TRBV6-5,TRBJ1-6,TRBD1,-,TGTGCCAGCACCTTGGGGACAGGGGCGGCACCCCTCCACTTT,CASTLGTGAAPLHF
TRBV21-1,TRBJ2-1,-,-,TGTGCCAGCAGCATCCGGCCTTCCCACAATGAGCAGTTCTTC,CASSIRPSHNEQFF
TRBV5-6,TRBJ2-1,TRBD2,many,TGTGCCAGTTCCCAAGGCCTAGCGGTCTACTACAATGAGCAGTTCTTC,CASSQGLAVYYNEQFF
TRBV5-1,TRBJ2-2,TRBD1,-,TGCGCCAGCAGCTCAAGGCCAGGGGGAGACACCGGGGAGCTGTTTTTT,CASSSRPGGDTGELFF
TRBV24-1,TRBJ2-2,-,-,TGTGCCACCAGTGATCTGGAGGGACATGTCACCGGGGAGCTGTTTTTT,CATSDLEGHVTGELFF
TRBV15,TRBJ2-5,TRBD2,few,TGTGCCACCAGCAGAGATAGCGGGGCCCAAGAGACCCAGTACTTC,CATSRDSGAQETQYF
TRBV7-2,TRBJ2-7,-,-,TGTGCCAGCAGCTTACGGGCCGATGGGGGCTACGAGCAGTACTTC,CASSLRADGGYEQYF
TRBV7-6,TRBJ2-7,-,many,TGTGCCAGCAGCTTATCGGATTCCTCCTACGAGCAGTACTTC,CASSLSDSSYEQYF
TRBV6-5,TRBJ2-6,TRBD1,many,TGTGCCAGCAGTTTCCAACCGGGACAGGGGGCAGGGGGGGCCAACGTCCTGACTTTC,CASSFQPGQGAGGANVLTF
TRBV6-5,TRBJ2-7,TRBD2,once,TGTGCCAGCAGTACCGGGACTAGCGGGATATACGAGCAGTACTTC,CASSTGTSGIYEQYF